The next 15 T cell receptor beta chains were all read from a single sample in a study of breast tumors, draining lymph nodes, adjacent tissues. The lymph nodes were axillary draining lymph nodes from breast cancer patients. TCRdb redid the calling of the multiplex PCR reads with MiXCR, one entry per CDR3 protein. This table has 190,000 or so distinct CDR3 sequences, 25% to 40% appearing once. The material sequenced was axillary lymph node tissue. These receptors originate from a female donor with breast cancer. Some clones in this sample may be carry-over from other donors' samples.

As DNA, the CDR3 is TGTGCCTGGGCAAGGGAAATCCACCCAGCCGGGGAGCTGTTTTTT. This sequence encodes CAWAREIHPAGELFF. The chain is built from TRBV30 and TRBJ2-2; D gene ambiguous. Deletions cut 5 bases from V and 6 bases from J, with 19 bases between. CDR3 length equals 15 residues. CDR1 and CDR2 from the germline V gene are GTSNPN and SVGIG (reference sequence).

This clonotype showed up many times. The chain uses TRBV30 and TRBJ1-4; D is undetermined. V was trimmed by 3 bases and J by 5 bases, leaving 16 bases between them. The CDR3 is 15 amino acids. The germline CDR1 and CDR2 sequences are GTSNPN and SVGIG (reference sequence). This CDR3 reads CAWRRGPSPNEKLFF. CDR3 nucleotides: TGTGCCTGGAGACGAGGACCGAGCCCGAATGAAAAACTGTTTTTT.

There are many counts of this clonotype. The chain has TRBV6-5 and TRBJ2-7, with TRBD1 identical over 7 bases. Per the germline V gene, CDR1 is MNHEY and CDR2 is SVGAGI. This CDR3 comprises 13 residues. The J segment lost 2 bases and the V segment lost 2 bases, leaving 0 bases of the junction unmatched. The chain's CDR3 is CASSYRGPYEQYF. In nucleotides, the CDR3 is TGTGCCAGCAGTTACAGGGGGCCCTACGAGCAGTACTTC.

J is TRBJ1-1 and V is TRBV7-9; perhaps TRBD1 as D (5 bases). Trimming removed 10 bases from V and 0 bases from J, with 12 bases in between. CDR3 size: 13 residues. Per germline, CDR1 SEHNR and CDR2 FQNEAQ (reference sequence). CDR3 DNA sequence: TGTGCCACCCGTGGCAGGGTGAACACTGAAGCTTTCTTT. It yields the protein CATRGRVNTEAFF.

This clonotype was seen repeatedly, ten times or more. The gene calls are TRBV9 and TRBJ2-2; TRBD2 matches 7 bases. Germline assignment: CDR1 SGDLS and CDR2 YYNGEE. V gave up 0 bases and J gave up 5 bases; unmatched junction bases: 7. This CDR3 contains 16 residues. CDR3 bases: TGTGCCAGCAGCGTAGTAAGCGGGGATGGAACCGGGGAGCTGTTTTTT. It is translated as CASSVVSGDGTGELFF.

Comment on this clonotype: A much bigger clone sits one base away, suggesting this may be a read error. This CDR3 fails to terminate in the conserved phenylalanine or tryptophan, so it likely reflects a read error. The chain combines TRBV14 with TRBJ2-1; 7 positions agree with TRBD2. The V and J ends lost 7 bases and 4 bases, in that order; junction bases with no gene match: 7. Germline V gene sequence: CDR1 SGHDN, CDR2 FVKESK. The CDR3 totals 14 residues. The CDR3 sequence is CASNRAGPYNEQFY. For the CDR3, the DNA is TGTGCCAGCAACAGAGCGGGGCCGTACAATGAGCAGTTCTAC.

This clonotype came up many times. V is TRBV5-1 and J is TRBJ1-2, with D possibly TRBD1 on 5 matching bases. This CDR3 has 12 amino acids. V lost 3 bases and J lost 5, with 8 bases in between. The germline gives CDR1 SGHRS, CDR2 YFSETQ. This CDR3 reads CASSSTVYGYTF. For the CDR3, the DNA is TGCGCCAGCAGCTCGACAGTTTATGGCTACACCTTC.

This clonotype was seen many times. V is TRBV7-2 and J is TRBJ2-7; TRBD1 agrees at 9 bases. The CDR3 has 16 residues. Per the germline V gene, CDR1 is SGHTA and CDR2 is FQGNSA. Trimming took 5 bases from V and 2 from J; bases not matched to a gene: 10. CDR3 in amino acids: CASSTGTGSIPYEQYF. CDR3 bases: TGTGCCAGCAGCACCGGGACAGGGAGTATCCCCTACGAGCAGTACTTC.

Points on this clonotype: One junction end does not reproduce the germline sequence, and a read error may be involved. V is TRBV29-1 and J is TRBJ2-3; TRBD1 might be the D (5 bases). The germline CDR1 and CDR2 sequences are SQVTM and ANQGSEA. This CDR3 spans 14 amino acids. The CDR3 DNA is TGCAGCATCGTTATGGGGCAGGGAACAGATACGCAGTACTTT. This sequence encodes CSIVMGQGTDTQYF.

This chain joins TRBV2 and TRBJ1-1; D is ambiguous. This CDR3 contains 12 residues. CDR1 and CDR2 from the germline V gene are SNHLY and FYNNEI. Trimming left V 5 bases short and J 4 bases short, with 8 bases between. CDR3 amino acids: CASSKESTEAFF. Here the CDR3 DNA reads TGTGCCAGCAGTAAGGAGAGCACTGAAGCTTTCTTT.

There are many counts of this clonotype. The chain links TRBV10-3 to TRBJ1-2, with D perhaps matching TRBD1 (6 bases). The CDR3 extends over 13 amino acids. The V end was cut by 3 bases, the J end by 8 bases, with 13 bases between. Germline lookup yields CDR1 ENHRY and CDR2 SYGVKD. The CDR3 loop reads CAISEVQGLGYTF. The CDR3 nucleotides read TGTGCCATCAGTGAAGTACAGGGACTCGGCTACACCTTC.

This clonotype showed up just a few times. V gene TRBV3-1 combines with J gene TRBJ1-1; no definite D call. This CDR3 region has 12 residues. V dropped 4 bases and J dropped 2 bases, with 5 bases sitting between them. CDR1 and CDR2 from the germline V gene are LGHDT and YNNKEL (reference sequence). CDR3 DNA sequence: TGTGCCAGCAGCCTCGACAACACTGAAGCTTTCTTT. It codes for CASSLDNTEAFF.

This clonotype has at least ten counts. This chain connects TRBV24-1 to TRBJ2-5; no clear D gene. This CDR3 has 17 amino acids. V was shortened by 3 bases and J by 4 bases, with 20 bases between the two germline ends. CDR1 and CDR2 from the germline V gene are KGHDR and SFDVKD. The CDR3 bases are TGTGCCACCAGTGATGGCACCGGGCCAAGGGCTGTAGAGACCCAGTACTTC. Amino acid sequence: CATSDGTGPRAVETQYF.

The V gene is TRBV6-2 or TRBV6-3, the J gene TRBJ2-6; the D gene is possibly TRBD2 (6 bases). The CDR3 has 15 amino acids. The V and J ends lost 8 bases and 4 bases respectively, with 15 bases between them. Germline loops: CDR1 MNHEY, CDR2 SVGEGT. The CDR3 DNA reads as TGTGCCAGCCATCTTTGGGGAGGAGGGGCCAACGTCCTGACTTTC. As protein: CASHLWGGGANVLTF.

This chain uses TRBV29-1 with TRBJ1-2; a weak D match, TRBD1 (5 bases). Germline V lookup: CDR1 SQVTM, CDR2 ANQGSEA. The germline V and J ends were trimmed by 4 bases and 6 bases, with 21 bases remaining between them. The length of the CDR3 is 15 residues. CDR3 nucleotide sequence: TGCAGCGTTGTTTACTACTTAGGGGCAAGGGATGGCTACACCTTC. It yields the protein CSVVYYLGARDGYTF. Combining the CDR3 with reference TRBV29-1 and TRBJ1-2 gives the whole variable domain SAVISQKPSRDICQRGTSLTIQCQVDSQVTMMFWYRQQPGQSLTLIATANQGSEATYESGFVIDKFPISRPNLTFSTLTVSNMSPEDSSIYLCSVVYYLGARDGYTFGSGTRLTVV.